Shown below are 32 T cell receptor beta chains from a single sample sequenced in a study of OX40 agonist ivuxolimab in advanced cancers. Repertoires were generated with immunoSEQ multiplex PCR, while TCRdb's copy carries only in-frame clones and drops some. The sample holds approximately 21,000 clones, 75% to 85% seen once. Specimen: CD4+ or CD8+ T cells sorted from blood, collected in a trial of the OX40 agonist ivuxolimab. These receptors all come from an adult with an advanced solid tumor such as melanoma, head and neck, liver or kidney cancer.

Only a few counts were recorded for this clone. The rearrangement links TRBV2 to TRBJ1-5; no reliable D call. CDR1 and CDR2 from the germline V gene are SNHLY and FYNNEI. The CDR3 totals 15 residues. V lost 0 bases and J 4 bases, leaving 10 bases between the germline ends. The CDR3 DNA is TGTGCCAGCAGTGAAGCCGGGGTTGGAAATCAGCCCCAGCATTTT. Translated, it gives CASSEAGVGNQPQHF.

The chain uses TRBV7-9 and TRBJ2-7, with 12 bases lining up with TRBD2. This CDR3 is built from 19 residues. The trim removed 2 bases at V and 4 bases at J, leaving 15 bases unmatched. Per germline, CDR1 SEHNR and CDR2 FQNEAQ (reference sequence). The DNA for the CDR3 is TGTGCCAGCAGCTTATTTATGACTAGCGGGAGTGTCCCTATGTACGAGCAGTACTTC. This sequence encodes CASSLFMTSGSVPMYEQYF.

The gene calls are TRBV19 and TRBJ2-7; D perhaps matches TRBD1 (5 bases). Germline V gene sequence: CDR1 LNHDA, CDR2 SQIVND (reference sequence). This CDR3 comprises 14 residues. Trimming removed 5 bases from V and 3 bases from J, with 14 bases in between. CDR3 residues: CASSATGFLYEQYF. In DNA form, the CDR3 reads TGTGCCAGTAGTGCCACAGGATTTCTCTACGAGCAGTACTTC.

V gene TRBV6-1 combines with J gene TRBJ1-2, with TRBD1 matching 9 bases. The CDR3 loop spans 15 amino acids. The germline gives CDR1 MNHNS, CDR2 SASEGT. Trimming took 6 bases from V and 7 from J; bases not matched to a gene: 12. The CDR3 protein is CASSDILGQGSGYTF. For the CDR3, the DNA is TGTGCCAGCAGCGACATATTGGGACAGGGCTCTGGCTACACCTTC.

This clone was detected once. The gene calls are TRBV27 and TRBJ1-1, with D uncertain. With 0 bases removed from V and 3 bases from J, the gap between germline ends came to 5 bases. CDR3 length: 13 residues. Germline V gives CDR1 MNHEY, CDR2 SMNVEV (reference sequence). The CDR3 here is CASSLSQYTEAFF. CDR3 nucleotides: TGTGCCAGCAGTTTATCGCAGTACACTGAAGCTTTCTTT.

This chain joins TRBV5-6 and TRBJ2-7; TRBD1 might be the D (6 bases). The ends were cut back, 4 bases at V and 4 bases at J, with 9 bases in the middle. CDR1 is SGHDT, CDR2 YYEEEE, per germline. This CDR3 is built from 12 residues. DNA for the CDR3: TGTGCCAGCAGCCCTACAGGGTACGAGCAGTACTTC. Translation gives CASSPTGYEQYF.

The chain recombines TRBV27 with TRBJ2-1; 9 positions agree with TRBD2. V shed 0 bases, J shed 7 bases, and the junction held 7 bases outside the gene matches. The CDR3 length is 16 residues. Germline CDR1 and CDR2: MNHEY and SMNVEV (reference sequence). CDR3 nucleotides: TGTGCCAGCAGTTTATCCGTAGCGGGGGATTCTAATGAGCAGTTCTTC. This translates into CASSLSVAGDSNEQFF.

The gene calls are TRBV6-1 and TRBJ2-3; D is uncertain. With 10 bases removed from V and 2 bases from J, the gap between germline ends came to 7 bases. Germline V gene lookup returns CDR1 MNHNS and CDR2 SASEGT. This CDR3 has 11 residues. The DNA for the CDR3 is TGTGCCACCCCATCCACAGATACGCAGTATTTT. It codes for CATPSTDTQYF.

V is TRBV6-6 and J is TRBJ1-1; no definite D call. The CDR3 is made up of 12 amino acids. Trimming cost V 8 bases and J 6 bases, with 13 bases left between them. Per the germline V gene, CDR1 is MNHNY and CDR2 is SVGAGI (reference sequence). This CDR3 is CASLGNTPEAFF. For the CDR3, the DNA is TGTGCCAGCTTGGGGAACACACCTGAAGCTTTCTTT.

The rearrangement links TRBV7-9 to TRBJ2-1; the D gene is possibly TRBD1 (5 bases). The V gene lost 1 base and the J gene lost 4 bases, with 14 bases spanning the gap. Germline lookup yields CDR1 SEHNR and CDR2 FQNEAQ (reference sequence). CDR3 length: 16 residues. The CDR3 reads CASSLVDSGLYNEQFF. CDR3 nucleotide sequence: TGTGCCAGCAGCTTAGTCGACAGTGGGCTTTACAATGAGCAGTTCTTC.

This chain joins TRBV7-2 and TRBJ2-1; D perhaps matches TRBD2 (6 bases). CDR1 and CDR2 (germline): SGHTA, FQGNSA. The CDR3 is 17 amino acids. V was cut by 4 bases and J by 5 bases, with 21 bases left in between. For the CDR3, the DNA is TGTGCCAGCAGCTCCCCCCGTCAGGAGGGCCACAACAATGAGCAGTTCTTC. Encoded protein: CASSSPRQEGHNNEQFF.

The rearrangement joins TRBV7-3 to TRBJ2-1, with D uncertain. This CDR3 region has 15 residues. The germline CDR1 and CDR2 sequences are SGHTA and FQGTGA. The V gene lost 3 bases and the J gene lost 4 bases, with 13 bases spanning the gap. As DNA, the CDR3 is TGTGCCAGCAGCTTCCCAGGAACACCATACAATGAGCAGTTCTTC. This translates into CASSFPGTPYNEQFF.

The chain combines TRBV30 with TRBJ2-7, with 7 positions matching TRBD1. Germline loops: CDR1 GTSNPN, CDR2 SVGIG (reference sequence). The CDR3 covers 13 residues. Losses at the gene ends were 7 bases for V and 4 bases for J; bases not matched to a gene: 10. The CDR3 DNA sequence: TGTGCCTATAAAGAGGGGGCAGGATACGAGCAGTACTTC. This sequence encodes CAYKEGAGYEQYF.

The chain joins TRBV27 to TRBJ2-2, with D perhaps TRBD2 (5 bases). This CDR3 is 14 amino acids long. The ends were cut back, 2 bases at V and 6 bases at J, with 10 bases in the middle. Germline CDR1 reads MNHEY; CDR2 reads SMNVEV (reference sequence). The CDR3 sequence: CASSLVRVPGELFF. The CDR3 DNA reads as TGTGCCAGCAGTTTAGTGAGGGTCCCCGGGGAGCTGTTTTTT.

This chain connects TRBV11-3 to TRBJ2-1; D is uncertain. CDR3 length equals 14 residues. The V gene's germline CDR1 is SGHNT and CDR2 YENEEA. V lost 5 bases and J 4 bases, leaving 12 bases between the germline ends. The CDR3 protein is CASSEPGRYNEQFF. The CDR3 DNA reads as TGTGCCAGCAGCGAACCCGGACGTTACAATGAGCAGTTCTTC.

V usage is TRBV7-9 and J usage is TRBJ2-7, with 8 bases identical to TRBD2. Trimming cost V 0 bases and J 4 bases; bases outside gene matches: 8. The germline gives CDR1 SEHNR, CDR2 FQNEAQ (reference sequence). CDR3 length equals 16 residues. CDR3 nucleotides: TGTGCCAGCAGCTTAGCTCTGGGGACTAGTAGGTACGAGCAGTACTTC. Translated, it gives CASSLALGTSRYEQYF.

The V gene is TRBV6-1, the J gene TRBJ2-7; D is uncertain. This CDR3 region has 13 residues. Per the germline V gene, CDR1 is MNHNS and CDR2 is SASEGT. Trimming stripped 7 bases from V and 5 bases from J, with 15 bases between. CDR3 protein: CASTARRWDEQYF. The CDR3 nucleotides are TGTGCCAGCACCGCGAGGAGATGGGACGAGCAGTACTTC.

The gene calls are TRBV30 and TRBJ1-4, with D maybe TRBD1 (6 bases). Per germline, CDR1 GTSNPN and CDR2 SVGIG (reference sequence). The CDR3 consists of 15 residues. The germline V and J ends were trimmed by 5 bases and 8 bases, with 21 bases remaining between them. CDR3 residues: CAWPGDGGPGEKLFF. CDR3 DNA: TGTGCCTGGCCGGGGGACGGGGGGCCGGGGGAAAAACTGTTTTTT.

The CDR3 DNA reads TGCGCCAGCAGCCAATCCCTTTCGGGCGCCTCCTACAATGAGCAGTTCTTC. Translated: CASSQSLSGASYNEQFF. The chain has TRBV4-1 and TRBJ2-1; no reliable D call. Trimming took off 2 bases at V and 0 bases at J, with 14 bases between the two ends. Per the germline V gene, CDR1 is MGHRA and CDR2 is YSYEKL. The length of the CDR3 is 17 residues.

This clone occurred once. This chain links TRBV7-8 with TRBJ2-7, with 12 bases identical to TRBD2. There are 17 residues in the CDR3. V lost 1 base, J lost 2 bases, and 6 bases stayed unmatched. Germline V gene data show CDR1 as SGHVS and CDR2 as FQNEAQ. CDR3 DNA sequence: TGTGCCAGCAGCTTAGGGCTAGCGGGAGGGCTAACCTACGAGCAGTACTTC. Protein: CASSLGLAGGLTYEQYF.

By its share, this clone is hyperexpanded (1% or more). The J gene is TRBJ1-1, the V gene TRBV6-5; a weak D match, TRBD1 (5 bases). Germline V lookup: CDR1 MNHEY, CDR2 SVGAGI. The CDR3 covers 13 residues. V lost 2 bases and J lost 8, with 12 bases in between. The CDR3 reads CASSYGGQAEAFF. DNA of the CDR3: TGTGCCAGCAGTTACGGGGGTCAGGCGGAAGCTTTCTTT.

The chain employs TRBV7-6 and TRBJ2-1; possibly TRBD2 for D (7 bases). The germline V gene has CDR1 SGHVS and CDR2 FNYEAQ. Trimming removed 5 bases from V and 2 bases from J, with 13 bases in between. CDR3 length: 15 amino acids. The CDR3: CASSIGGEPYNEQFF. CDR3 DNA: TGTGCCAGCAGCATAGGGGGGGAGCCCTACAATGAGCAGTTCTTC.

This clone was recorded only once. The gene calls are TRBV7-9 and TRBJ2-7, with D hard to call. The CDR3 contains 10 residues. The ends were cut back, 1 base at V and 5 bases at J, with 0 bases in the middle. Germline assignment: CDR1 SEHNR and CDR2 FQNEAQ (reference sequence). CDR3 sequence reads: CASSLDEQYF. CDR3 sequence (DNA): TGTGCCAGCAGCTTAGACGAGCAGTACTTC.

A single count supports this clone. V usage is TRBV6-1 and J usage is TRBJ2-1, with D tentatively TRBD2 (6 bases). CDR3 length equals 15 residues. The V gene lost 2 bases and the J gene lost 8 bases, with 16 bases spanning the gap. Per the germline V gene, CDR1 is MNHNS and CDR2 is SASEGT. The CDR3, as DNA: TGTGCCAGCAGTGAACTTGTTATGTGGGACTATGAGCAGTTCTTC. Its protein product is CASSELVMWDYEQFF.

This rearrangement joins TRBV6-6 to TRBJ1-2; no firm D call. The germline V gene has CDR1 MNHNY and CDR2 SVGAGI (reference sequence). The CDR3 has 16 amino acids. V lost 4 bases to trimming and J lost 5 bases, with 20 bases between them. The CDR3 DNA reads TGTGCCAGCAGTTCCGCCGAGACGAGGATGGAGTATGGCTACACCTTC. Translation gives CASSSAETRMEYGYTF.

This clone was seen only a few times. The V and J genes are TRBV28 and TRBJ2-7, with D perhaps TRBD1 (6 bases). Trimming stripped 6 bases from V and 3 bases from J, with 15 bases between. Germline CDR1 and CDR2: MDHEN and SYDVKM. This CDR3 region has 14 residues. The CDR3 bases are TGTGCCAGCAGCGAAACGGGACAAATCTACGAGCAGTACTTC. The encoded protein is CASSETGQIYEQYF.

The chain combines TRBV4-1 with TRBJ1-1; no firm D call. Per the germline V gene, CDR1 is MGHRA and CDR2 is YSYEKL. The CDR3 is made up of 16 amino acids. The V gene lost 0 bases and the J gene lost 2 bases, with 13 bases spanning the gap. The CDR3 spells CASSQDSTVINTEAFF. For the CDR3, the DNA is TGCGCCAGCAGCCAAGATTCTACGGTGATAAACACTGAAGCTTTCTTT.

The V gene is TRBV5-1, the J gene TRBJ1-1; unclear D gene. Germline V gives CDR1 SGHRS, CDR2 YFSETQ. Trimming cost V 2 bases and J 1 base, with 9 bases left between them. The CDR3 totals 14 residues. The CDR3 region is CASSFPRENTEAFF. CDR3 in DNA: TGCGCCAGCAGCTTCCCCCGAGAGAACACTGAAGCTTTCTTT.

The chain employs TRBV6-5 and TRBJ1-1; D is undetermined. The germline gives CDR1 MNHEY, CDR2 SVGAGI. V was pared by 3 bases and J by 6 bases, with 8 bases between. The CDR3 sequence is 12 residues long. The CDR3 is CASSYQSPEAFF. In DNA, the CDR3 is TGTGCCAGCAGTTATCAGAGCCCTGAAGCTTTCTTT.

V usage is TRBV11-2 and J usage is TRBJ2-2; D is ambiguous. Germline CDR1 and CDR2: SGHAT and FQNNGV. V lost 5 bases, J lost 1 base, and 5 bases lay in between. The CDR3 spans 13 residues. As DNA, the CDR3 is TGTGCCAGCAGCCCTAAGAACACCGGGGAGCTGTTTTTT. Encoded protein: CASSPKNTGELFF.

This rearrangement joins TRBV7-9 to TRBJ1-1; no definite D call. In germline, CDR1 is SEHNR, CDR2 FQNEAQ (reference sequence). V shed 5 bases and J shed 6 bases, with 13 bases lying between them. The CDR3 totals 13 residues. The chain's CDR3 is CASSKTPDAEAFF. DNA of the CDR3: TGTGCCAGCAGCAAGACGCCAGACGCTGAAGCTTTCTTT.

This rearrangement joins TRBV11-1 to TRBJ2-1; D gene unclear. V shed 2 bases and J shed 5 bases, with 10 bases lying between them. The germline V gene encodes CDR1 SGHAT and CDR2 FQDESV (reference sequence). The CDR3 is 14 amino acids. This CDR3 reads CASSLLSEDNEQFF. CDR3 DNA: TGTGCCAGCAGCTTATTGTCCGAAGACAATGAGCAGTTCTTC. The complete variable domain, with remaining parts taken from reference TRBV11-1 and TRBJ2-1, reads EAEVAQSPRYKITEKSQAVAFWCDPISGHATLYWYRQILGQGPELLVQFQDESVVDDSQLPKDRFSAERLKGVDSTLKIQPAELGDSAMYLCASSLLSEDNEQFFGPGTRLTVL.